This T cell receptor beta chain was identified in a study of blood T cell repertoires in COVID-19. The overall study: The cDNA or gDNA used as material had been derived from T cells, B-cell-depleted T cells, or PBMCs.

This clone was detected a few times. Seattle's cohort entered during active infection and was followed longitudinally. Libraries were prepared by immunoSEQ multiplex PCR; TCRdb keeps only in-frame clonotypes and omits some of them. The sample consists of about 340,000 clones, 65% to 90% of them appearing once. This CDR3 has 18 amino acids. Germline V gene lookup returns CDR1 SGDLS and CDR2 YYNGEE. V was shortened by 5 bases and J by 0 bases, with 18 bases between the two germline ends. The chain combines TRBV9 with TRBJ1-6, with D perhaps matching TRBD1 (6 bases). The sequence was collected from an older woman with COVID-19, enrolled during active disease. The sample taken for sequencing was peripheral blood. CDR3 region: CASSQEGVPSSYNSPLHF. As DNA, the CDR3 is TGTGCCAGCAGTCAAGAGGGGGTTCCGAGCTCCTATAATTCACCCCTCCACTTT.